The clone carrying this TCR beta chain was counted many times. This record comes from a study of T cells in Graves' hyperthyroidism and ophthalmopathy. It was considered stable Graves' hyperthyroidism when ophthalmopathy did not progress within 18 months. Germline V gives CDR1 LGHDT, CDR2 YNNKEL (reference sequence). The CDR3 runs to 17 residues. The V and J ends lost 1 base and 0 bases respectively, with 15 bases between them. Amplification of TCR beta CDR3 regions was performed using RNA transcripts as template. Primed by the HTBI set, a first-round RT-PCR was run on the TCR CDR3. TCRdb re-analysed the multiplex PCR reads in MiXCR, keeping a single row per CDR3 protein. The data hold about 500,000 distinct CDR3 sequences, with around an eighth observed a single time.

Sequencing was carried out using blood. The sequence derives from a woman aged 18 to 35 with Graves' hyperthyroidism. V gene TRBV3-1 combines with J gene TRBJ2-5; D is uncertain. The CDR3 protein is CASSQGVGGPHQETQYF. DNA for the CDR3: TGTGCCAGCAGCCAAGGGGTGGGCGGTCCGCACCAAGAGACCCAGTACTTC.